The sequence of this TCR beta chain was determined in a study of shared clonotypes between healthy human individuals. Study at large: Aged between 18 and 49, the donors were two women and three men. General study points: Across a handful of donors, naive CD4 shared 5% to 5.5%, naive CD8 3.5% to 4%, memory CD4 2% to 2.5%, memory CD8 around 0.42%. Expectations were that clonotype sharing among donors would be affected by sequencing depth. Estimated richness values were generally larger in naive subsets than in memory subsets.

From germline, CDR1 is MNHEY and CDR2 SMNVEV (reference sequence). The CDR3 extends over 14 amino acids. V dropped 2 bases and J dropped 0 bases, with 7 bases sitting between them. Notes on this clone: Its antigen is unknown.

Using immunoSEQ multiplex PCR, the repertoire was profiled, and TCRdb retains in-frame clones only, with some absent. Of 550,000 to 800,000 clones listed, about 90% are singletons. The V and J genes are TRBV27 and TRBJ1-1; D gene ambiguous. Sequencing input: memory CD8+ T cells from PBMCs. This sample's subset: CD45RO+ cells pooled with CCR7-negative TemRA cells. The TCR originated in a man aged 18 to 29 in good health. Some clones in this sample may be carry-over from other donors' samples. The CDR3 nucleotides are TGTGCCAGCAGTTTAGCTGGGGTGAACACTGAAGCTTTCTTT. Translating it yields CASSLAGVNTEAFF.